Listed below are T cell receptor beta chains from one sample, sequenced in a study of shared clonotypes between healthy human individuals. The assay was immunoSEQ multiplex PCR, and TCRdb's table has in-frame clones only and misses some. The sample yields some 500,000 clones, less than 96% seen once. The material sequenced was naive CD4+ T cells sorted from blood. All receptors come from a woman aged 25 to 39 in good health. Both conserved end residues are part of each CDR3. The D gene is left open where the match is weak. Not every row has a clone size; where given, it reads once, few, many or a size class.

V gene: TRBV6-5; J gene: TRBJ2-3; clone size: -; D gene: TRBD1; CDR3 protein: CASSRTGPSADTQYF; CDR3 DNA: TGTGCCAGCAGTCGGACAGGGCCCTCGGCAGATACGCAGTATTTT
V gene: TRBV28; J gene: TRBJ2-7; clone size: -; D gene: TRBD1; CDR3 protein: CASSFADGAGGSLYEQYF; CDR3 DNA: TGTGCCAGCAGTTTTGCCGACGGGGCAGGGGGCTCTCTTTACGAGCAGTACTTC
V gene: TRBV28; J gene: TRBJ1-2; clone size: -; D gene: -; CDR3 protein: CASSLPPSGGVPEGYTF; CDR3 DNA: TGTGCCAGCAGTTTACCCCCTTCGGGGGGGGTTCCGGAAGGCTACACCTTC
V gene: TRBV29-1; J gene: TRBJ1-1; clone size: once; D gene: -; CDR3 protein: CSVAPRLNTEAFF; CDR3 DNA: TGCAGCGTTGCCCCCAGACTGAACACTGAAGCTTTCTTT
V gene: TRBV10-1; J gene: TRBJ2-2; clone size: -; D gene: -; CDR3 protein: CASSDVAGLNTGELFF; CDR3 DNA: TGCGCCAGCAGTGATGTGGCAGGGCTTAACACCGGGGAGCTGTTTTTT
V gene: TRBV28; J gene: TRBJ2-7; clone size: once; D gene: -; CDR3 protein: CASSLPLVPYEQYF; CDR3 DNA: TGTGCCAGCAGTTTACCTCTAGTCCCCTACGAGCAGTACTTC
V gene: TRBV5-1; J gene: TRBJ2-5; clone size: -; D gene: TRBD2; CDR3 protein: CASSLAGLQETQYF; CDR3 DNA: TGCGCCAGCAGCTTAGCGGGACTCCAAGAGACCCAGTACTTC
V gene: TRBV10-1; J gene: TRBJ2-7; clone size: -; D gene: -; CDR3 protein: CASSESGIPYEQYF; CDR3 DNA: TGCGCCAGCAGTGAATCCGGGATCCCCTACGAGCAGTACTTC
V gene: TRBV6-4; J gene: TRBJ2-4; clone size: -; D gene: TRBD1; CDR3 protein: CASSPTSGTASIFQYF; CDR3 DNA: TGTGCCAGCAGCCCGACCTCCGGGACAGCTAGTATCTTTCAGTACTTC
V gene: TRBV29-1; J gene: TRBJ2-2; clone size: -; D gene: -; CDR3 protein: CSGQTAGQGTGELFF; CDR3 DNA: TGCAGCGGTCAGACAGCCGGTCAGGGGACCGGGGAGCTGTTTTTT
V gene: TRBV4-1; J gene: TRBJ2-1; clone size: -; D gene: -; CDR3 protein: CASSQVSYNEQFF; CDR3 DNA: TGCGCCAGCAGCCAAGTCAGTTACAATGAGCAGTTCTTC
V gene: TRBV28; J gene: TRBJ1-1; clone size: -; D gene: -; CDR3 protein: CASSLETEAFF; CDR3 DNA: TGTGCCAGCAGTTTAGAGACTGAAGCTTTCTTT
V gene: TRBV4-2; J gene: TRBJ2-6; clone size: -; D gene: TRBD2; CDR3 protein: CASSQKPGLASGGANVLTF; CDR3 DNA: TGTGCCAGCAGCCAGAAGCCGGGACTAGCCTCGGGCGGGGCCAACGTCCTGACTTTC
V gene: TRBV11-2; J gene: TRBJ2-1; clone size: -; D gene: -; CDR3 protein: CASSLDALAEINEQFF; CDR3 DNA: TGTGCCAGCAGCTTAGACGCGCTAGCCGAGATCAATGAGCAGTTCTTC
V gene: TRBV27; J gene: TRBJ2-1; clone size: -; D gene: TRBD1; CDR3 protein: CASSPLGQAYNEQFF; CDR3 DNA: TGTGCCAGCAGTCCCTTGGGACAGGCCTACAATGAGCAGTTCTTC
V gene: TRBV14; J gene: TRBJ2-7; clone size: -; D gene: -; CDR3 protein: CASSLGGGGAEQYF; CDR3 DNA: TGTGCCAGCAGCCTGGGGGGAGGGGGCGCCGAGCAGTACTTC
V gene: TRBV6-1; J gene: TRBJ1-2; clone size: -; D gene: -; CDR3 protein: CATNWGGTNYGYTF; CDR3 DNA: TGTGCCACCAATTGGGGAGGGACTAACTATGGCTACACCTTC
V gene: TRBV19; J gene: TRBJ2-7; clone size: -; D gene: TRBD1; CDR3 protein: CASSINRGVPEQYF; CDR3 DNA: TGTGCCAGTAGTATCAACAGGGGGGTGCCCGAGCAGTACTTC
V gene: TRBV15; J gene: TRBJ2-4; clone size: -; D gene: TRBD2; CDR3 protein: CATSRGLAGLAKNIQYF; CDR3 DNA: TGTGCCACCAGCAGGGGCCTAGCGGGGTTAGCCAAAAACATTCAGTACTTC
V gene: TRBV19; J gene: TRBJ1-4; clone size: -; D gene: -; CDR3 protein: CASSLAGREKLFF; CDR3 DNA: TGTGCCAGTAGTCTGGCAGGTCGGGAAAAACTGTTTTTT
V gene: TRBV7-3; J gene: TRBJ2-1; clone size: -; D gene: TRBD2; CDR3 protein: CASSLVAGVVDEQFF; CDR3 DNA: TGTGCCAGCAGCTTAGTAGCGGGAGTTGTCGATGAGCAGTTCTTC
V gene: TRBV30; J gene: TRBJ1-3; clone size: -; D gene: -; CDR3 protein: CAGTGNGGNTIYF; CDR3 DNA: TGTGCCGGCACAGGGAATGGCGGAAACACCATATATTTT
V gene: TRBV7-6; J gene: TRBJ1-6; clone size: -; D gene: TRBD1; CDR3 protein: CASARDRANSPLHF; CDR3 DNA: TGTGCCAGCGCCCGGGACAGGGCCAATTCACCCCTCCACTTT
V gene: TRBV28; J gene: TRBJ1-5; clone size: -; D gene: TRBD1; CDR3 protein: CASTIYRGQRSNQPQHF; CDR3 DNA: TGTGCCAGCACCATCTACAGGGGGCAACGTAGCAATCAGCCCCAGCATTTT
V gene: TRBV18; J gene: TRBJ2-5; clone size: once; D gene: -; CDR3 protein: CASSPKGVETQYF; CDR3 DNA: TGTGCCAGCTCACCAAAAGGGGTGGAGACCCAGTACTTC
V gene: TRBV6-5; J gene: TRBJ2-5; clone size: -; D gene: -; CDR3 protein: CASSYSGQGTTQYF; CDR3 DNA: TGTGCCAGCAGTTACTCAGGGCAGGGAACTACCCAGTACTTC
V gene: TRBV30; J gene: TRBJ1-2; clone size: -; D gene: TRBD1; CDR3 protein: CAWSGRQGLNNYGYTF; CDR3 DNA: TGTGCCTGGAGCGGGAGACAGGGCCTTAACAACTATGGCTACACCTTC
V gene: TRBV5-1; J gene: TRBJ1-1; clone size: -; D gene: -; CDR3 protein: CASSSDLNTEAFF; CDR3 DNA: TGCGCCAGCAGCTCTGACCTGAACACTGAAGCTTTCTTT
V gene: TRBV7-2; J gene: TRBJ2-7; clone size: -; D gene: TRBD2; CDR3 protein: CASSTSGRAHEQYF; CDR3 DNA: TGTGCCAGCAGCACGAGCGGGAGGGCCCACGAGCAGTACTTC
V gene: TRBV29-1; J gene: TRBJ1-2; clone size: once; D gene: -; CDR3 protein: CSGGGTVENGYTF; CDR3 DNA: TGCAGCGGTGGGGGGACGGTGGAAAATGGCTACACCTTC
V gene: TRBV4-2; J gene: TRBJ2-7; clone size: -; D gene: TRBD1; CDR3 protein: CASSLQGAVYEQYF; CDR3 DNA: TGTGCCAGCAGCCTACAGGGGGCCGTCTACGAGCAGTACTTC
V gene: TRBV2; J gene: TRBJ2-1; clone size: -; D gene: -; CDR3 protein: CASSEARGHEQFF; CDR3 DNA: TGTGCCAGCAGTGAAGCGCGGGGCCATGAGCAGTTCTTC
V gene: TRBV2; J gene: TRBJ2-2; clone size: -; D gene: TRBD1; CDR3 protein: CASSLLTGATGAGELFF; CDR3 DNA: TGTGCCAGCAGTTTACTTACAGGGGCCACAGGGGCCGGGGAGCTGTTTTTT
V gene: TRBV11-2; J gene: TRBJ2-7; clone size: -; D gene: TRBD1; CDR3 protein: CASSLATQTGPYEQYF; CDR3 DNA: TGTGCCAGCAGCTTAGCAACTCAGACAGGGCCCTACGAGCAGTACTTC
V gene: TRBV7-2; J gene: TRBJ1-2; clone size: -; D gene: TRBD1; CDR3 protein: CASSYSGTGQWGYTF; CDR3 DNA: TGTGCCAGCAGCTACTCCGGGACAGGGCAATGGGGCTACACCTTC
V gene: TRBV28; J gene: TRBJ2-7; clone size: -; D gene: -; CDR3 protein: CAWQRTGTYEQYF; CDR3 DNA: TGTGCCTGGCAGAGGACGGGGACCTACGAGCAGTACTTC
V gene: TRBV29-1; J gene: TRBJ2-4; clone size: -; D gene: -; CDR3 protein: CSVASRLAKNIQYF; CDR3 DNA: TGCAGCGTTGCAAGCAGACTAGCCAAAAACATTCAGTACTTC
V gene: TRBV30; J gene: TRBJ1-4; clone size: -; D gene: TRBD1; CDR3 protein: CAWSPGQGNEKLFF; CDR3 DNA: TGTGCCTGGAGTCCGGGACAGGGTAATGAAAAACTGTTTTTT
V gene: TRBV5-1; J gene: TRBJ2-7; clone size: -; D gene: -; CDR3 protein: CASAPTGSYEQYF; CDR3 DNA: TGCGCCAGCGCCCCCACGGGCTCCTACGAGCAGTACTTC
V gene: TRBV28; J gene: TRBJ2-1; clone size: -; D gene: TRBD2; CDR3 protein: CASSSPSGVHNEQFF; CDR3 DNA: TGTGCCAGCAGTTCACCCAGCGGGGTCCACAATGAGCAGTTCTTC
V gene: TRBV28; J gene: TRBJ2-1; clone size: -; D gene: -; CDR3 protein: CASGGPWGSSYNEQFF; CDR3 DNA: TGTGCCAGCGGAGGGCCGTGGGGGAGCTCCTACAATGAGCAGTTCTTC
V gene: TRBV5-1; J gene: TRBJ1-5; clone size: -; D gene: -; CDR3 protein: CASSLVSGPNQPQHF; CDR3 DNA: TGCGCCAGCAGCTTGGTCAGCGGTCCCAATCAGCCCCAGCATTTT